This TCR beta chain stems from a study of identical twins. V shed 2 bases, J shed 3 bases, and the junction held 5 bases outside the gene matches. The CDR3 length is 15 residues. TCRdb called the 5' RACE reads again in MiXCR, with one record for every CDR3 protein. This table holds more than 350,000 distinct CDR3 sequences, roughly 9% found once. The sample comprised naive T cells sorted from blood. This sequence joins TRBV12-3 or TRBV12-4 and TRBJ2-3; 7 bases agree with TRBD2. The TCR comes from a woman aged 45-65 years in good health. The CDR3 DNA sequence: TGTGCCAGCAGTTTACCCGGACTAGTAACAGATACGCAGTATTTT. As protein: CASSLPGLVTDTQYF.